This T cell receptor (beta chain) was obtained from a study of human T cells and chemical hapten exposure. Study findings and constraints: No change in TCRs above 1 in 1000 frequency was produced by DPC sensitization.

This clonotype has only a few counts. Its specificity is unknown. Individual cDNA molecules had unique molecular identifiers attached to them by the library. TCRdb reanalysed the RACE reads using MiXCR and keeps one entry per CDR3 protein. This table holds around 130,000 distinct CDR3 sequences, about 9% found once. The V gene lost 6 bases and the J gene lost 0 bases, with 6 bases spanning the gap. Per germline, CDR1 MGHDK and CDR2 SYGVNS. The CDR3 runs 13 residues. Time point given: healthy volunteer bleed at 2 weeks. Total RNA extraction was carried out from unfractionated whole blood. Sequencing was done on a sample of whole blood. The chain links TRBV25-1 to TRBJ2-1; D call uncertain. The TCR was taken from a male donor in good health. Some clones in this sample may be carry-over from other donors' samples. The CDR3: CASSTSSYNEQFF. The CDR3 nucleotides are TGTGCCAGCAGCACGAGCTCCTACAATGAGCAGTTCTTC.